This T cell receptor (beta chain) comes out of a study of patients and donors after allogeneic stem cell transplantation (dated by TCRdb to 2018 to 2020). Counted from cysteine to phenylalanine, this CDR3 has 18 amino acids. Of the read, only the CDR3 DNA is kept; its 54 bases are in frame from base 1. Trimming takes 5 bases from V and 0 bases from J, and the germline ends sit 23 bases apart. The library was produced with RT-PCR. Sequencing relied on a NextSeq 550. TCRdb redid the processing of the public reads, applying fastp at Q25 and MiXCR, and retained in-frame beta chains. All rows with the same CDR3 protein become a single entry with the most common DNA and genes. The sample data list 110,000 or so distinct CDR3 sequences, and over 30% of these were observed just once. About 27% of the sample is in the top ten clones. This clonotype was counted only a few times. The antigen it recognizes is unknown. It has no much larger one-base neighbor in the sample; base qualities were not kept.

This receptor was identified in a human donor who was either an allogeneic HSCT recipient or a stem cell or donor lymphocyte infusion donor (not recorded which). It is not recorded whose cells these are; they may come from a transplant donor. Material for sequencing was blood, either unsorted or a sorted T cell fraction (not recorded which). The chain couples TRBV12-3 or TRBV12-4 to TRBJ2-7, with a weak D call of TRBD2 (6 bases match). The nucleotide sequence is TGTGCCAGCAGTCCCCGGAGGGCCTTACTTTTAAGCTCCTACGAGCAGTACTTC. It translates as CASSPRRALLLSSYEQYF.